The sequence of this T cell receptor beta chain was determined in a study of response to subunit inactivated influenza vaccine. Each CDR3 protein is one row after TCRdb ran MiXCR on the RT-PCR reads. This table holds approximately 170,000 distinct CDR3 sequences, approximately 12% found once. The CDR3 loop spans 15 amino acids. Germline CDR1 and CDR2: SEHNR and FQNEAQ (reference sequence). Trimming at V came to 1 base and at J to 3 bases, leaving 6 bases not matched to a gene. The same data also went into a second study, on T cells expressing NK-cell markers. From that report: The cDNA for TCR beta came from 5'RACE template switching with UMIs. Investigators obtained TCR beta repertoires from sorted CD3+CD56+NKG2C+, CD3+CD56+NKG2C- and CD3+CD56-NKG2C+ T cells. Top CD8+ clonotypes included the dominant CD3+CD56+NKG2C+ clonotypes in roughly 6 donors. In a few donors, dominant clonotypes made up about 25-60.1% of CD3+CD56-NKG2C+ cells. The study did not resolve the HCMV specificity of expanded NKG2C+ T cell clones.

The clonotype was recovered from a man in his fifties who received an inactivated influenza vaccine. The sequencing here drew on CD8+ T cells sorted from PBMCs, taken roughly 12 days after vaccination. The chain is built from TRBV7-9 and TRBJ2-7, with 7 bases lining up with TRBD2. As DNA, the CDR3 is TGTGCCAGCAGCTTAGACGGGGGGTTGAGCTACGAGCAGTACTTC. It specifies CASSLDGGLSYEQYF. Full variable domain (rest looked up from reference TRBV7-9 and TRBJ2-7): DTGVSQNPRHKITKRGQNVTFRCDPISEHNRLYWYRQTLGQGPEFLTYFQNEAQLEKSRLLSDRFSAERPKGSFSTLEIQRTEQGDSAMYLCASSLDGGLSYEQYFGPGTRLTVT.